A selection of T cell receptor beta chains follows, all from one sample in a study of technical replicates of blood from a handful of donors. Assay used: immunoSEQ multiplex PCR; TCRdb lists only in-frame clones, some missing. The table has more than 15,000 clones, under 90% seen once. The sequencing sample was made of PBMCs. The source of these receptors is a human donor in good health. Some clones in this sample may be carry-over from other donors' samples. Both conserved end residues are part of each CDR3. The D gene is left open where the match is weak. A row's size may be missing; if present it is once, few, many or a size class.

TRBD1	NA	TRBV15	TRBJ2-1	TGTGCCACCAGCACACCGGACAGGGTGTTGTACAATGAGCAGTTCTTC	CATSTPDRVLYNEQFF
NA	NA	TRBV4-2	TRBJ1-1	TGTGCCAGCAGCCAACGGGGGAACACTGAAGCTTTCTTT	CASSQRGNTEAFF
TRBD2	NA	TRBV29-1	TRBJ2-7	TGCAGCGTTGAAGCCGGGACTAGCGAATCCTACGAGCAGTACTTC	CSVEAGTSESYEQYF
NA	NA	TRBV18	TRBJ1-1	TGTGCCAGCTCACCAGAAGCTACGAGCGGAGCTTTCTTT	CASSPEATSGAFF
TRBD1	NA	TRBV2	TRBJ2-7	TGTGCCAGCACCCAACAGGGGGCAAGTTACGAGCAGTACTTC	CASTQQGASYEQYF
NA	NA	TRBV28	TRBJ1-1	TGTGCCACCACCTACCCTCTACAGGCGGGGGGTCTCACTGAAGCTTTCTTT	CATTYPLQAGGLTEAFF
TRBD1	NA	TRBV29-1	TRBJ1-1	TGCATTTCAGGGGGAGCGTCTGAAGCTTTCTTT	CISGGASEAFF
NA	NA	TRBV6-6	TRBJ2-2	TGTGCCAGCCAGGGAGCGGTGGGAGGAGCCGGGGAGCTGTTTTTT	CASQGAVGGAGELFF
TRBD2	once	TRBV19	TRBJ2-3	TGTGCCAGTAGTATTGTCCCCCCGGGGGGGGATACGCAGTATTTT	CASSIVPPGGDTQYF
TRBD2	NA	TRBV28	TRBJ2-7	TGTGCCAGCACAAGCCCCCATAGCGGGGGATCCTACGAGCAGTACTTC	CASTSPHSGGSYEQYF
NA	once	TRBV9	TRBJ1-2	TGTGCCAGCAGCCCCCCAGGTGTGAACTATGGCTACACCTTC	CASSPPGVNYGYTF
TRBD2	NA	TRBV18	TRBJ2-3	TGTGCCAGCTCACCACTTTCGGGAGGGCAGGGAGATACGCAGTATTTT	CASSPLSGGQGDTQYF
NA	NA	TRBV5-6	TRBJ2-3	TGTGCCAGCAGCCCCGCAGGGTCTCAAAACACAGATACGCAGTATTTT	CASSPAGSQNTDTQYF
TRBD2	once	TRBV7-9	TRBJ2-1	TGTGCCAGCACCCGAGGGGCGGGGACTAGGACTAACAATGAGCAGTTCTTC	CASTRGAGTRTNNEQFF
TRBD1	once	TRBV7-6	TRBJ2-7	TGTGCCAGCAGCTTAGATTGGGGACAGCTGAGTGAGCAGTACTTC	CASSLDWGQLSEQYF
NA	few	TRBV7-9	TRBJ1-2	TGTGCCAGCAGCTTAGTCAATGGGGGCGCCGAGACCTTC	CASSLVNGGAETF
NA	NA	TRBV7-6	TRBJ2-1	TGTGCCAGCAGCTTAGTCCAGGGCCATTTACCGAGTGAGCAGTTCTTC	CASSLVQGHLPSEQFF
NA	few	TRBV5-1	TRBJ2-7	TGCGCCAGCAGCTTTGACAGGTCGTCCGACGAGCAGTACTTC	CASSFDRSSDEQYF
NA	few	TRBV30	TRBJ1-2	TGTGCCTGGAGTGTACGTGAGGAGGCCTATGGCTACACCTTC	CAWSVREEAYGYTF
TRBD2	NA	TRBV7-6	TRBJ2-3	TGTGCCAGCAGCTTTAGCGGGAGCACAGATACGCAGTATTTT	CASSFSGSTDTQYF
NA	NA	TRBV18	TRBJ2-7	TGTGCCAGCTCACCAAGGATGGGGGCCCCGCAGCAGTACTTC	CASSPRMGAPQQYF
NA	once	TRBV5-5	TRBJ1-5	TGTGCCAGCAGCTTGGGACAGTCAGCTCACAATCAGCCCCAGCATTTT	CASSLGQSAHNQPQHF
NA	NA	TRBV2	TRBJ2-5	TGTGCCAGCAGTGAGGGGGCTCGCGAGACCCAGTACTTC	CASSEGARETQYF
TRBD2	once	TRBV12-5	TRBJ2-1	TGTGCTAGTGGTTTGCGACTAGCGGGAGGCGACAATGAGCAGTTCTTC	CASGLRLAGGDNEQFF
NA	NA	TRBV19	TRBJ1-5	TGTGCCAGTAGTTCAGTCTTTAGCAATCAGCCCCAGCATTTT	CASSSVFSNQPQHF
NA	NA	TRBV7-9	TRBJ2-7	TGTGCCAGCAGCTTAAGCATAATGTCGTACGAGCAGTACTTC	CASSLSIMSYEQYF
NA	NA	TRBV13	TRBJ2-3	TGTGCCAGCAGACCACCCGGGTTGGTAGGCACAGATACGCAGTATTTT	CASRPPGLVGTDTQYF
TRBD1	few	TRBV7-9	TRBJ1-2	TGTGCCAGCAGTTTAATCGAGGGACAGCCCTACTATGGCTACACCTTC	CASSLIEGQPYYGYTF
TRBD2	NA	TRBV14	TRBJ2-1	TGTGCCAGCAGTGCCGGGACTAGCGACTACAATGAGCAGTTCTTC	CASSAGTSDYNEQFF
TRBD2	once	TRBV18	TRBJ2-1	TGTGCCAGCTCACCTGAGCGGGAATACAATGAGCAGTTCTTC	CASSPEREYNEQFF
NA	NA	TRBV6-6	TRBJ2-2	TGTGCCAGCACAGCGGTCAGACCGAACACCGGGGAGCTGTTTTTT	CASTAVRPNTGELFF
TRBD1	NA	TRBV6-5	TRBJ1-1	TGTGCCAGCAGTTACGAGGGGGCAGGGGCTTTCTTT	CASSYEGAGAFF
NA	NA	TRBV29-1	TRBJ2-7	TGCAGCGCAGCATCGGGACTGGGATTTTACGAGCAGTACTTC	CSAASGLGFYEQYF
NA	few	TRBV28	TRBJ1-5	TGTGCCAGCAGTTCCCCCAGACAGGAACAGCCCCAGCATTTT	CASSSPRQEQPQHF
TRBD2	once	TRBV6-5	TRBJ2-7	TGTGCCAGCAGCGGACTAGCGGGATTTTACGAGCAGTACTTC	CASSGLAGFYEQYF
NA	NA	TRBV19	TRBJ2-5	TGTGCCAGTAGTGGCAGGGTTTTGGAGACCCAGTACTTC	CASSGRVLETQYF
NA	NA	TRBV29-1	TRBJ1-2	TGCAGCGCAGACCCGGGGGGCGCTGCTGGCTACACCTTC	CSADPGGAAGYTF
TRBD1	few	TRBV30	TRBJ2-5	TGTGCCTGGAGGGCCGGGACAGTGGAGACCCAGTACTTC	CAWRAGTVETQYF
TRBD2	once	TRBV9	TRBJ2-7	TGTGCCAGCAGCTGGAGACTAGCGGGACTCTACGAGCAGTACTTC	CASSWRLAGLYEQYF
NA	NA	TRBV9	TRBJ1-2	TGTGCCAGCAGCTCCCCGGGGGAAGGCTATGGCTACACCTTC	CASSSPGEGYGYTF
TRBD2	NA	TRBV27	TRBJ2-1	TGTGCCAGCACTACGTTAGCGGGTCGATCCTACAATGAGCAGTTCTTC	CASTTLAGRSYNEQFF
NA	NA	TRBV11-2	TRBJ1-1	TGTGCCAGCAGCCTTTTGGGAGGTAGGCGGAACACTGAAGCTTTCTTT	CASSLLGGRRNTEAFF
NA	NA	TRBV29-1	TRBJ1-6	TGCAGCGTTTCACAGGGCCGAAATTCACCCCTCCACTTT	CSVSQGRNSPLHF
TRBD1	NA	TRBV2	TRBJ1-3	TGTGCCAGCAGCGCACAGGGGACGGCTGGAAACACCATATATTTT	CASSAQGTAGNTIYF
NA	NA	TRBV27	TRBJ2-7	TGTGCCAGCTATACTAGCAGCTACGAGCAGTACTTC	CASYTSSYEQYF
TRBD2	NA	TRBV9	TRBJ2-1	TGTGCCAGTAGCCAGCGGGGGACAACGCCTTTAGACAATGAGCAGTTCTTC	CASSQRGTTPLDNEQFF
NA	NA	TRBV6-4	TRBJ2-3	TGTGCCAGCAGTGCGGGTTATACGGTGACAGATACGCAGTATTTT	CASSAGYTVTDTQYF
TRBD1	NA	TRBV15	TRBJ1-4	TGTGCCACCAGCAGGCAACTCGGGACAGGGGGTGAAAAACTGTTTTTT	CATSRQLGTGGEKLFF
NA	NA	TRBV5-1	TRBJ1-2	TGCGCCAGCAGCTTGGTGGCAGAACCATATGGCTACACCTTC	CASSLVAEPYGYTF
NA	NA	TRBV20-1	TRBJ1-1	TGCAGTGCTACAGGGCGCACTGAAGCTTTCTTT	CSATGRTEAFF
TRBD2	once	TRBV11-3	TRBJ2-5	TGTGCCAGCAGCCGAACCCTCGGACTAGCGGGAGTAGCCGAGACCCAGTACTTC	CASSRTLGLAGVAETQYF
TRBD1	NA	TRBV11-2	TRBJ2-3	TGTGCCAGCAGCTTAGGGACAGGGGGCCCGGCAGATACGCAGTATTTT	CASSLGTGGPADTQYF
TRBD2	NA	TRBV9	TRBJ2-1	TGTGCCAGCAGCTCAGGCGGGGGGACTAGGATAAATGAGCAGTTCTTC	CASSSGGGTRINEQFF
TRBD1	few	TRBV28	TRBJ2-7	TGTGCCAGCAGCCCGCCGGGACAGATCACCTACGAGCAGTACTTC	CASSPPGQITYEQYF
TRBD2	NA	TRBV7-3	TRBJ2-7	TGTGCCAGCAGCCCGGACGGGGGGAGCTCCTACGAGCAGTACTTC	CASSPDGGSSYEQYF